This T cell receptor beta chain was sequenced for a study of regulatory T cells in long-lasting Graves disease. Study-level findings and limits: Lower TCR diversity characterized persistent Graves' patients relative to newly diagnosed patients.

CDR1 and CDR2 from the germline V gene are LGHDT and YNNKEL (reference sequence). The CDR3 consists of 13 residues. Worth noting for this clonotype: Antigen unknown. A far larger clone lies a single base away; this is likely a read error.

The time point here: persistent/refractory GD, antithyroid drugs over 5 years with positive TRAb. The TCR library was made from RNA extracted from PBMCs. For TCR beta, libraries came from iRepertoire HTBI primers and Arm-PCR of CDR3 regions. TCRdb re-analysed the multiplex PCR reads in MiXCR, keeping a single row per CDR3 protein. The sample has about 450,000 distinct CDR3 sequences; around 24% are singletons. Sequencing was performed on peripheral blood mononuclear cells (PBMCs), taken when the disease was refractory, from a patient treated with antithyroid drugs. This clonotype originated in a female donor with Graves disease. The V and J genes are TRBV3-1 and TRBJ1-1, with D uncertain. The CDR3 region is CASSRTGNAEAFF. CDR3 nucleotide sequence: TGTGCCAGCAGCCGGACGGGGAACGCTGAAGCTTTCTTT.